This TCR beta chain came from a study of blood T cell repertoires in COVID-19. Per the germline V gene, CDR1 is KGHSH and CDR2 is LQKENI. V was pared by 2 bases and J by 8 bases, with 18 bases of the junction left unmatched. The CDR3 totals 19 residues. The table came from immunoSEQ multiplex PCR; TCRdb's copy has only in-frame clones and leaves some out. In the table there are about 170,000 clones, approximately 81% of which are singletons. The chain recombines TRBV18 with TRBJ1-6; 7 bases are a match to TRBD1. The sequence derives from a man aged 18 to 30 with active or convalescent COVID-19. The specimen sequenced was peripheral blood. CDR3 nucleotide sequence: TGTGCCAGCTCACCAAGGTCGCACGAGACAGGGACTTTGGATTCACCCCTCCACTTT. This codes for CASSPRSHETGTLDSPLHF.